What follows are 25 T cell receptor beta chains derived from one specimen sequenced in a study of cytomegalovirus exposure and HLA in healthy donors. The PCR employed 60 Vbeta primers together with 13 Jbeta primers. Sequencing was performed with immunoSEQ multiplex PCR; in TCRdb, only in-frame clones are kept and a portion is missing. The profile shows 160,000 or so clones, approximately 78% of them singletons. Sequencing was carried out using PBMCs. These receptor sequences come from a woman aged 25 to 39 in good health and CMV-seropositive.

V gene TRBV30 combines with J gene TRBJ2-2; TRBD2 matches at 8 bases. The CDR3 sequence is 14 residues long. From germline, CDR1 is GTSNPN and CDR2 SVGIG (reference sequence). The V gene end was trimmed by 7 bases and the J gene end by 6 bases; junction bases not matched to a gene: 10. The CDR3 DNA reads as TGTGCCTCTTCCGGGACTAGATGGGCCGGGGAGCTGTTTTTT. Translation gives CASSGTRWAGELFF.

The V gene is TRBV4-1, the J gene TRBJ1-2, with 10 bases matching TRBD1. The CDR3 extends over 16 amino acids. V gave up 4 bases and J gave up 7 bases; unmatched junction bases: 12. Germline V gene data show CDR1 as MGHRA and CDR2 as YSYEKL. The CDR3 DNA follows: TGCGCCAGCAGCCTGGGTGGGGACAGGGGTTTGTTTGGCTACACCTTC. Protein: CASSLGGDRGLFGYTF.

This clone turned up a few times. The chain couples TRBV9 to TRBJ1-2, with TRBD1 as a possible D gene (6 bases). Germline CDR1 is SGDLS and CDR2 is YYNGEE. Trimming took 0 bases from V and 4 from J, leaving 10 bases between them. The CDR3 totals 14 residues. This CDR3 reads CASSVAGEGYGYTF. CDR3 DNA: TGTGCCAGCAGCGTAGCAGGGGAGGGCTATGGCTACACCTTC.

This chain connects TRBV18 to TRBJ2-1, with 9 nucleotides matching TRBD2. Germline CDR1 and CDR2: KGHSH and LQKENI. The length of the CDR3 is 15 residues. The V segment lost 6 bases and the J segment 8 bases; nucleotides outside the gene matches: 11. DNA of the CDR3: TGTGCCAGCTCTCCCATAGCGGGGGCCGGGGATGAGCAGTTCTTC. It encodes CASSPIAGAGDEQFF.

V and J are TRBV30 and TRBJ2-1; 10 nucleotides line up with TRBD2. The germline gives CDR1 GTSNPN, CDR2 SVGIG (reference sequence). The CDR3 extends over 17 amino acids. With 0 bases clipped from V and 9 bases from J, the junction kept 14 bases outside the gene matches. The CDR3 loop reads CAWSVRLAGALTTEQFF. The CDR3 DNA follows: TGTGCCTGGAGTGTACGGCTAGCGGGGGCCCTTACAACTGAGCAGTTCTTC.

This clone was picked up one time. This chain links TRBV27 with TRBJ2-1, with 9 bases matching TRBD1. V was pared by 8 bases and J by 5 bases, with 10 bases of the junction left unmatched. The CDR3 loop spans 15 amino acids. Germline V lookup: CDR1 MNHEY, CDR2 SMNVEV (reference sequence). This CDR3 is CASATPGQGNNEQFF. The CDR3 DNA follows: TGTGCCAGCGCGACTCCGGGACAGGGAAACAATGAGCAGTTCTTC.

A single count supports this clone. The genes are TRBV2 and TRBJ1-4, with D possibly being TRBD1 (6 bases). This CDR3 is built from 13 residues. Per the germline V gene, CDR1 is SNHLY and CDR2 is FYNNEI. The V end lost 4 bases, the J end lost 6 bases, and 9 bases lay between the germline ends. CDR3 in amino acids: CASSGDTYEKLFF. Here the CDR3 DNA reads TGTGCCAGCAGTGGGGACACTTATGAAAAACTGTTTTTT.

The chain has TRBV6-6 and TRBJ1-5, with 7 bases aligning to TRBD1. From germline, CDR1 is MNHNY and CDR2 SVGAGI (reference sequence). The CDR3 is 13 residues long. The junction had 2 bases not matched to a gene; V was cut back by 7 bases and J by 2 bases. CDR3 in DNA: TGTGCCAGCAATACAGGGGGCAATCAGCCCCAGCATTTT. Encoded protein: CASNTGGNQPQHF.

The sample holds one count of this clone. This sequence joins TRBV11-2 and TRBJ2-3, with TRBD2 identical over 9 bases. Per germline, CDR1 SGHAT and CDR2 FQNNGV. The CDR3 contains 18 residues. Trimming cost V 2 bases and J 4 bases; bases outside gene matches: 13. DNA for the CDR3: TGTGCCAGCAGCTTAAGAGGGCACTTAGCGGGGGTGTCAGATACGCAGTATTTT. Encoded protein: CASSLRGHLAGVSDTQYF.

The chain combines TRBV4-1 with TRBJ1-3, with 8 bases aligning to TRBD1. After removal of 3 bases from V and 4 bases from J, the junction contained 2 bases not matched to a gene. Germline CDR1 MGHRA, CDR2 YSYEKL. The CDR3 covers 14 residues. The CDR3 is CASSHRQGGNTIYF. CDR3 sequence (DNA): TGCGCCAGCAGCCACCGACAGGGGGGAAACACCATATATTTT.

The chain links TRBV7-6 to TRBJ2-7; no reliable D call. Germline V gene lookup returns CDR1 SGHVS and CDR2 FNYEAQ. Trimming cost V 4 bases and J 7 bases, with 14 bases left between them. This CDR3 spans 13 amino acids. The CDR3 loop reads CASSSSGSGEQYF. The CDR3 bases are TGTGCCAGCAGCTCGTCTGGGTCAGGAGAGCAGTACTTC.

The sample holds one count of this clone. This rearrangement joins TRBV18 to TRBJ1-2, with D maybe TRBD1 (6 bases). The V and J ends lost 3 bases and 1 base respectively, with 21 bases between them. Germline values: CDR1 KGHSH, CDR2 LQKENI. The CDR3 loop spans 18 amino acids. CDR3 coding DNA: TGTGCCAGCTCACCCGGGACAACAGGTCCCGGTGATAACTATGGCTACACCTTC. Translated: CASSPGTTGPGDNYGYTF. Using reference TRBV18 and TRBJ1-2 for the parts outside the CDR3, the full variable domain is NAGVMQNPRHLVRRRGQEARLRCSPMKGHSHVYWYRQLPEEGLKFMVYLQKENIIDESGMPKERFSAEFPKEGPSILRIQQVVRGDSAAYFCASSPGTTGPGDNYGYTFGSGTRLTVV.

V usage is TRBV2 and J usage is TRBJ1-1, with TRBD1 as a possible D gene (5 bases). The CDR3 extends over 11 amino acids. The V gene's germline CDR1 is SNHLY and CDR2 FYNNEI. V lost 7 bases and J lost 11, with 14 bases in between. The CDR3 is CASTERTQAFF. CDR3 nucleotide sequence: TGTGCCAGCACCGAACGGACACAGGCTTTCTTT.

This clone was seen only a few times. J is TRBJ2-7 and V is TRBV4-1, with 7 bases fitting TRBD2. After removal of 0 bases from V and 3 bases from J, the junction contained 11 bases not matched to a gene. Germline CDR1 reads MGHRA; CDR2 reads YSYEKL. The CDR3 is 17 amino acids. The DNA for the CDR3 is TGCGCCAGCAGCCAAGATTCATTAAGTGGGGGGGTCTACGAGCAGTACTTC. This codes for CASSQDSLSGGVYEQYF.

This CDR3 reads CASRSGTPYEQYF. The DNA for the CDR3 is TGTGCCAGTAGATCGGGGACACCCTACGAGCAGTACTTC. The V and J genes are TRBV19 and TRBJ2-7; a weak D match, TRBD1 (6 bases). Germline loops: CDR1 LNHDA, CDR2 SQIVND (reference sequence). The CDR3 spans 13 residues. V was pared by 6 bases and J by 2 bases, with 11 bases between.

The chain has TRBV27 and TRBJ2-7, with TRBD1 as a possible D gene (5 bases). Trimming removed 3 bases from V and 2 bases from J, with 11 bases in between. The CDR3 is 14 residues long. CDR1 is MNHEY and CDR2 is SMNVEV in the germline V gene (reference sequence). The CDR3 sequence is CASSLGIRAYEQYF. The DNA for the CDR3 is TGTGCCAGCAGTTTGGGGATCAGGGCCTACGAGCAGTACTTC.

CDR3 nucleotide sequence: TGTGCCAGCAGCCCCGGACAGGGCGCTCAGCCCCAGCATTTT. Translating gives CASSPGQGAQPQHF. The chain carries TRBV7-4 and TRBJ1-5; the match to TRBD1 covers 8 bases. CDR3 size: 14 residues. After removal of 5 bases from V and 6 bases from J, the junction contained 6 bases not matched to a gene. Germline loops: CDR1 SGHVT, CDR2 SQSDAQ.

This rearrangement joins TRBV4-2 to TRBJ2-3; a weak D match, TRBD2 (6 bases). The V and J ends lost 3 bases and 0 bases respectively, with 7 bases between them. CDR3 size: 14 residues. CDR1 and CDR2 from the germline V gene are LGHNA and YNFKEQ. CDR3 nucleotides: TGTGCCAGCAGCCATGCGGGGAGCACAGATACGCAGTATTTT. Amino acids: CASSHAGSTDTQYF.

The chain uses TRBV5-5 and TRBJ2-1; 8 nucleotides match TRBD2. From germline, CDR1 is SGHKS and CDR2 YYEKEE (reference sequence). The trim removed 4 bases at V and 7 bases at J, leaving 13 bases unmatched. The CDR3 has 16 amino acids. The CDR3 nucleotides read TGTGCCAGCAGCCAAACCGGGAGCGGGGGCTTGAATGAGCAGTTCTTC. As protein: CASSQTGSGGLNEQFF. Full variable domain (remainder filled in from reference TRBV5-5 and TRBJ2-1): DAGVTQSPTHLIKTRGQQVTLRCSPISGHKSVSWYQQVLGQGPQFIFQYYEKEERGRGNFPDRFSARQFPNYSSELNVNALLLGDSALYLCASSQTGSGGLNEQFFGPGTRLTVL.

The chain combines TRBV7-2 with TRBJ1-5; 8 nucleotides match TRBD1. From germline, CDR1 is SGHTA and CDR2 FQGNSA. The CDR3 is 15 amino acids. Losses at the gene ends were 7 bases for V and 4 bases for J; bases not matched to a gene: 9. The CDR3 nucleotides read TGTGCCAGCAACGACAGGGGTTTGGCAAATCAGCCCCAGCATTTT. Its translation is CASNDRGLANQPQHF.

The chain couples TRBV10-3 to TRBJ2-4, with 15 bases lining up with TRBD2. The trim removed 6 bases at V and 3 bases at J, leaving 12 bases unmatched. The CDR3 has 19 amino acids. Germline V gene data show CDR1 as ENHRY and CDR2 as SYGVKD. This CDR3 is CAISRTSGLAGGDKNIQYF. Written as DNA, the CDR3 is TGTGCCATCAGCCGCACCAGCGGACTAGCGGGGGGGGACAAAAACATTCAGTACTTC.

The chain couples TRBV5-4 to TRBJ2-2; TRBD1 agrees at 7 bases. This CDR3 is built from 12 residues. Germline trimming cut 3 bases from V and 8 bases from J; bases unmatched to any gene: 1. The germline CDR1 and CDR2 sequences are SGHNT and YYREEE (reference sequence). Here the CDR3 reads CASSWDRGELFF. The CDR3 DNA follows: TGTGCCAGCAGCTGGGACAGAGGGGAGCTGTTTTTT.

The V call is TRBV5-6, the J call TRBJ1-5; 7 nucleotides align to TRBD1. The CDR3 sequence is 16 residues long. Germline CDR1 is SGHDT and CDR2 is YYEEEE. The V and J ends lost 4 bases and 3 bases, in that order; junction bases with no gene match: 10. CDR3 sequence reads: CASSTRDSRYNQPQHF. CDR3 bases: TGTGCCAGCAGCACGCGGGACAGCCGCTACAATCAGCCCCAGCATTTT.

This chain links TRBV7-9 with TRBJ2-5, with D perhaps matching TRBD1 (6 bases). From germline, CDR1 is SEHNR and CDR2 FQNEAQ (reference sequence). Trimming removed 3 bases at V and 4 bases at J, with 18 bases between. The CDR3 is 16 amino acids. CDR3 amino acids: CASSFYGGQTPETQYF. In DNA, the CDR3 is TGTGCCAGCAGCTTTTATGGGGGCCAGACCCCAGAGACCCAGTACTTC.

The chain employs TRBV4-3 and TRBJ2-2; TRBD1 matches 10 bases. This CDR3 is built from 15 residues. With V trimmed by 1 base and J by 7 bases, 3 bases remained unmatched. Looked up from germline, CDR1 is LGHNA and CDR2 is YSLEER. The CDR3 loop reads CASSQVGTGVGELFF. CDR3 DNA sequence: TGCGCCAGCAGCCAAGTGGGGACAGGGGTCGGGGAGCTGTTTTTT.